These 32 T cell receptor beta chains came from one sample sequenced in a study of blood T cells in healthy people across ages. A J-beta primer mix and a sample-barcoded 5' primer were used in a second PCR of about 6 to 12 cycles. TCRdb re-called the 5' RACE reads through MiXCR, storing one row per CDR3 protein. The table lists under 750,000 distinct CDR3 sequences, 45% to 55% of them singletons. The material sequenced was blood. The receptors shown here come from a man aged 80 or over in good health.

A single count supports this clonotype. One end of the junction fails to match germline, which may point to a read error. This chain links TRBV30 with TRBJ2-1; D gene unclear. This CDR3 region has 13 residues. CDR1 and CDR2 from the germline V gene are GTSNPN and SVGIG (reference sequence). CDR3 protein: CAWSVRWNNERFF. The CDR3, as DNA: TGTGCCTGGAGTGTTCGCTGGAACAATGAGCGGTTCTTC.

The chain uses TRBV28 and TRBJ2-5, with D maybe TRBD1 (6 bases). Per germline, CDR1 MDHEN and CDR2 SYDVKM. CDR3 size: 14 residues. V was clipped by 7 bases and J by 7 bases, with 19 bases between them. The CDR3 nucleotides read TGTGCCAGCACCCCCGCAGGGGAGTCGGTGACCCAGTACTTC. As protein: CASTPAGESVTQYF.

The sample holds a few counts of this clonotype. The chain joins TRBV4-2 to TRBJ2-3; D might be TRBD2 (6 bases). V lost 5 bases and J 1 base, leaving 19 bases between the germline ends. The CDR3 sequence is 17 residues long. Germline V gene lookup returns CDR1 LGHNA and CDR2 YNFKEQ. The CDR3 sequence: CASSDPHRTKGTDTQYF. For the CDR3, the DNA is TGTGCCAGCAGCGACCCGCACAGGACTAAGGGCACAGATACGCAGTATTTT.

CDR3 DNA sequence: TGTGCCAGCTCCGGAGGGGGAGATGAGCAGTACTTC. Translation: CASSGGGDEQYF. The V and J genes are TRBV18 and TRBJ2-7; tentatively, D is TRBD1 or TRBD2 (6 bases each). Deletions cut 6 bases from V and 7 bases from J, with 13 bases between. This CDR3 has 12 residues. Looked up from germline, CDR1 is KGHSH and CDR2 is LQKENI.

V usage is TRBV20-1 and J usage is TRBJ2-1; a possible D gene is TRBD2 (6 bases). The V end lost 7 bases, the J end lost 9 bases, and 22 bases lay between the germline ends. Germline V lookup: CDR1 DFQATT, CDR2 SNEGSKA (reference sequence). The CDR3 is made up of 14 amino acids. The CDR3: CSVRSLASHSEQFF. For the CDR3, the DNA is TGCAGTGTCAGATCACTAGCATCACACAGTGAGCAGTTCTTC.

This chain joins TRBV9 and TRBJ2-4; TRBD2 aligns across 9 bases. The closer fit of TRBJ2-7 to the DNA end suggests the J call may be wrong. The CDR3 runs to 15 residues. CDR1 and CDR2 (germline): SGDLS, YYNGEE. The CDR3 DNA follows: TGTGCCAGCAGCGTAGGAGTTAGCGGGAGCTACGAGCAGTACTTC. Residues: CASSVGVSGSYEQYF.

The chain couples TRBV2 to TRBJ2-1; D not resolved. This CDR3 comprises 15 residues. Trimming left V 1 base short and J 7 bases short, with 14 bases between. The germline V gene encodes CDR1 SNHLY and CDR2 FYNNEI. DNA of the CDR3: TGTGCCAGCAGTGAAGAGTCGACCGCTGGGAATGAGCAGTTCTTC. Protein product: CASSEESTAGNEQFF.

This rearrangement joins TRBV5-1 to TRBJ2-5; 9 positions agree with TRBD2. The CDR3 runs to 14 residues. Germline assignment: CDR1 SGHRS and CDR2 YFSETQ. Trimming cost V 4 bases and J 2 bases; bases outside gene matches: 3. The DNA of the CDR3 is TGCGCCAGCAGCACTCTAGCGGGGCAAGAGACCCAGTACTTC. Its protein is CASSTLAGQETQYF.

The chain carries TRBV10-2 and TRBJ1-2; D is perhaps TRBD1 (5 bases). The CDR3 spans 16 residues. V lost 0 bases, J lost 4 bases, and 15 bases lay in between. Germline CDR1 reads WSHSY; CDR2 reads SAAADI. CDR3 bases: TGCGCCAGCAGTGAGTCGAGGGGAGGGATCGGCTATGGCTACACCTTC. Protein product: CASSESRGGIGYGYTF.

CDR3 amino acids: CASSRGRGIYNEQFF. CDR3 DNA sequence: TGTGCCAGCAGCCGAGGGCGGGGGATCTACAATGAGCAGTTCTTC. The chain combines TRBV7-2 with TRBJ2-1, with 7 bases matching TRBD2. The germline CDR1 and CDR2 sequences are SGHTA and FQGNSA. CDR3 length: 15 amino acids. Trimming removed 5 bases from V and 3 bases from J; junction bases left unmatched: 7. The whole variable domain, remainder taken from reference TRBV7-2 and TRBJ2-1, is GAGVSQSPSNKVTEKGKDVELRCDPISGHTALYWYRQSLGQGLEFLIYFQGNSAPDKSGLPSDRFSAERTGGSVSTLTIQRTQQEDSAVYLCASSRGRGIYNEQFFGPGTRLTVL.

This chain joins TRBV3-1 and TRBJ2-1, with D hard to call. The ends were cut back, 3 bases at V and 1 base at J, with 13 bases in the middle. CDR1 is LGHDT and CDR2 is YNNKEL in the germline V gene (reference sequence). The CDR3 has 16 amino acids. The CDR3 loop reads CASSHQPPRSYNEQFF. CDR3 DNA sequence: TGTGCCAGCAGCCACCAGCCCCCCCGGTCCTACAATGAGCAGTTCTTC.

This clonotype was observed a few times. V and J are TRBV24-1 and TRBJ2-5, with 9 bases identical to TRBD1. J was trimmed by 3 bases and V by 3 bases; bases with no gene match: 4. The CDR3 runs 15 residues. The germline CDR1 and CDR2 sequences are KGHDR and SFDVKD. The CDR3 bases are TGTGCCACCAGTGATCCTACAGGGGGCGAAGAGACCCAGTACTTC. The encoded protein is CATSDPTGGEETQYF.

There are a few counts of this clonotype. V and J are TRBV3-1 and TRBJ2-3; a weak D match, TRBD2 (6 bases). Germline lookup yields CDR1 LGHDT and CDR2 YNNKEL (reference sequence). The CDR3 sequence is 15 residues long. Trimming pared 3 bases from V and 2 bases from J, leaving 12 bases between. CDR3: CASSHSGHLTDTQYF. Written as DNA, the CDR3 is TGTGCCAGCAGCCACAGCGGGCACCTCACAGATACGCAGTATTTT.

In the case of this clonotype: The junction differs from germline at one of its ends, possibly a read error. The CDR3 here is CAGSFVGDGKQYF. The CDR3, as DNA: TGTGCCGGCAGTTTTGTCGGGGACGGGAAGCAGTACTTC. The gene calls are TRBV6-6 and TRBJ2-7, with D perhaps assigned TRBD1 or TRBD2 (5 bases each). The CDR3 runs 13 residues. Germline assignment: CDR1 MNHNY and CDR2 SVGAGI (reference sequence).

This clonotype appeared a few times. The rearrangement links TRBV9 to TRBJ2-3, with D perhaps matching TRBD2 (6 bases). Germline values: CDR1 SGDLS, CDR2 YYNGEE. With 0 bases removed from V and 5 bases from J, the gap between germline ends came to 13 bases. The length of the CDR3 is 15 residues. The CDR3 sequence is CASSVVGTPIDTQYF. The CDR3 DNA reads TGTGCCAGCAGCGTAGTGGGGACTCCAATAGATACGCAGTATTTT.

The chain carries TRBV19 and TRBJ2-1; D perhaps matches TRBD1 (6 bases). V lost 4 bases, J lost 2 bases, and 15 bases lay in between. Germline V CDR1 and CDR2: LNHDA, SQIVND (reference sequence). The CDR3 runs 16 residues. The CDR3 bases are TGTGCCAGTAGTACGCGATTACAGGGCCCCTACAATGAGCAGTTCTTC. Protein sequence: CASSTRLQGPYNEQFF.

The chain employs TRBV28 and TRBJ2-5; D is undetermined. The CDR3 is made up of 16 amino acids. CDR1 is MDHEN, CDR2 SYDVKM, per germline. V gave up 5 bases and J gave up 11 bases, with 27 bases separating them. The chain's CDR3 is CASSPPRGRLVYEQYF. The CDR3 coding sequence is TGTGCCAGCAGTCCCCCCCGTGGCAGGCTTGTATATGAGCAGTACTTC.

As to this clonotype: A much larger clone differs by one base, so this may be a read error. V gene TRBV5-6 combines with J gene TRBJ2-7; the D is unclear. CDR1 and CDR2 from the germline V gene are SGHDT and YYEEEE. The CDR3 runs to 14 residues. The CDR3 reads CANSLGGDSYEQYF. As DNA, the CDR3 is TGTGCCAACAGCTTGGGCGGTGATTCCTACGAGCAGTACTTC.

This clonotype was found a few times. The chain is built from TRBV27 and TRBJ1-2; 9 nucleotides match TRBD1. Germline lookup yields CDR1 MNHEY and CDR2 SMNVEV (reference sequence). Germline trimming cut 5 bases from V and 6 bases from J; bases unmatched to any gene: 10. The CDR3 covers 15 residues. CDR3 in DNA: TGTGCCAGCAGTCACTTACAGGGGGCGCGGGATGGCTACACCTTC. The encoded protein is CASSHLQGARDGYTF.

This clonotype came up a few times. J is TRBJ2-4 and V is TRBV28; 13 bases are a match to TRBD2. This CDR3 has 18 residues. Trimming at V came to 6 bases and at J to 0 bases, leaving 8 bases not matched to a gene. The V gene's germline CDR1 is MDHEN and CDR2 SYDVKM. This CDR3 is CASSPGTSGTLAKNIQYF. In DNA, the CDR3 is TGTGCCAGCAGCCCTGGGACTAGCGGGACGCTAGCCAAAAACATTCAGTACTTC.

This clonotype is a singleton in its sample. V gene TRBV5-5 combines with J gene TRBJ1-4; D remains ambiguous. The V end was cut by 2 bases, the J end by 7 bases, with 9 bases between. The CDR3 is 13 residues long. In germline, CDR1 is SGHKS, CDR2 YYEKEE (reference sequence). The CDR3 is CASSFEGSEKLFF. The CDR3 nucleotides read TGTGCCAGCAGCTTTGAGGGAAGTGAAAAACTGTTTTTT.

J is TRBJ2-3 and V is TRBV11-2, with 14 nucleotides matching TRBD2. The J segment lost 9 bases and the V segment lost 8 bases, leaving 22 bases of the junction unmatched. Germline loops: CDR1 SGHAT, CDR2 FQNNGV. The CDR3 runs 19 residues. CDR3: CASLTTSFGTSGSLETQYF. The CDR3 region has the DNA TGTGCCAGCTTAACAACTTCGTTTGGGACTAGCGGGAGTCTGGAGACGCAGTATTTT.

The chain recombines TRBV7-8 with TRBJ2-1; 8 bases are a match to TRBD2. The CDR3 totals 18 residues. V lost 5 bases to trimming and J lost 0 bases; unmatched junction nucleotides: 12. Germline CDR1 SGHVS, CDR2 FQNEAQ. This CDR3 is CASSPAPSGYSSYNEQFF. CDR3 DNA: TGTGCCAGCAGCCCAGCGCCTAGCGGGTATAGCTCCTACAATGAGCAGTTCTTC.

CDR3 sequence: CASSEGLGGPGMNTEAFF. The DNA of the CDR3 is TGTGCCAGCAGCGAGGGACTGGGGGGCCCTGGAATGAACACTGAAGCTTTCTTT. V and J are TRBV9 and TRBJ1-1, with a tentative D call TRBD1 (6 bases). Trimming took 3 bases from V and 0 from J, leaving 21 bases between them. The germline V gene encodes CDR1 SGDLS and CDR2 YYNGEE. The CDR3 covers 18 residues.

The chain's CDR3 is CASSPGGLGYEQYF. In DNA form, the CDR3 reads TGTGCCAGCAGCCCCGGAGGTCTAGGGTACGAGCAGTACTTC. The V call is TRBV7-2, the J call TRBJ2-4, with D possibly matching TRBD2 (5 bases). The end of the DNA fits TRBJ2-7 better, so the J call may be wrong. CDR3 length equals 14 residues. The germline V gene encodes CDR1 SGHTA and CDR2 FQGNSA.

This clonotype was seen a handful of times. This chain links TRBV7-2 with TRBJ1-2; no firm D call. Germline V lookup: CDR1 SGHTA, CDR2 FQGNSA. This CDR3 region has 15 residues. Trimming took off 5 bases at V and 1 base at J, with 14 bases between the two ends. CDR3 in amino acids: CASSPPIAFNYGYTF. CDR3 coding DNA: TGTGCCAGCAGCCCCCCCATAGCGTTTAACTATGGCTACACCTTC.

The V gene is TRBV21-1, the J gene TRBJ1-1; the D call in the table, TRBD1, was not verified against the DNA. TRBV21-1 is listed as a pseudogene. CDR3 length equals 15 residues. The CDR3: CASTKTGNGSTEAFF. The CDR3 coding sequence is TGTGCCAGCACCAAGACAGGGAACGGGAGCACTGAAGCTTTCTTT.

The chain combines TRBV28 with TRBJ2-3; 8 bases match TRBD2. The CDR3 has 14 residues. Unmatched junction bases numbered 6, after V lost 8 bases and J lost 2 bases. Germline lookup yields CDR1 MDHEN and CDR2 SYDVKM. DNA for the CDR3: TGTGCCAGCCACGGGGGGGGATACACAGATACGCAGTATTTT. Protein: CASHGGGYTDTQYF. Complete variable domain (other parts from reference TRBV28 and TRBJ2-3): DVKVTQSSRYLVKRTGEKVFLECVQDMDHENMFWYRQDPGLGLRLIYFSYDVKMKEKGDIPEGYSVSREKKERFSLILESASTNQTSMYLCASHGGGYTDTQYFGPGTRLTVL.

The gene calls are TRBV7-9 and TRBJ2-2; 7 bases match TRBD1. The junction had 6 bases not matched to a gene; V was cut back by 5 bases and J by 6 bases. There are 14 residues in the CDR3. Germline values: CDR1 SEHNR, CDR2 FQNEAQ (reference sequence). Here the CDR3 DNA reads TGTGCCAGCAGCCGAACGACAGGGTCCGGGGAGCTGTTTTTT. Encoded protein: CASSRTTGSGELFF.

The rearrangement uses TRBV7-2 and TRBJ1-2, with a possible D match to TRBD1 (6 bases). Trimming took 5 bases from V and 7 from J, leaving 14 bases between them. This CDR3 contains 13 residues. Germline values: CDR1 SGHTA, CDR2 FQGNSA. The CDR3 nucleotides are TGTGCCAGCAGCACCTACAGGGAGGGTGGCTACACCTTC. Amino acid sequence: CASSTYREGGYTF.

In this sample, this clonotype turned up a few times. The chain has TRBV7-2 and TRBJ2-1; D tentatively fits TRBD1 or TRBD2 (7 bases each). Trimming shortened V by 4 bases and J by 9 bases, and 13 bases separated the two germline ends. This CDR3 is built from 13 residues. Germline V gives CDR1 SGHTA, CDR2 FQGNSA. CDR3 loop: CASSYPRGGEQFF. CDR3 in DNA: TGTGCCAGCAGCTACCCCAGGGGGGGTGAGCAGTTCTTC.

Worth noting for this clonotype: An end of the junction does not agree with germline; a read error may underlie this. The gene calls are TRBV5-1 and TRBJ1-1, with D tentatively TRBD1 (6 bases). Germline V CDR1 and CDR2: SGHRS, YFSETQ. The CDR3 runs to 13 residues. CDR3 nucleotides: TGTGCCAGCAGCTCACAGGGCGGCACTGAAGCTTTCTTT. Protein sequence: CASSSQGGTEAFF. Complete variable domain (other parts from reference TRBV5-1 and TRBJ1-1): KAGVTQTPRYLIKTRGQQVTLSCSPISGHRSVSWYQQTPGQGLQFLFEYFSETQRNKGNFPGRFSGRQFSNSRSEMNVSTLELGDSALYLCASSSQGGTEAFFGQGTRLTVV.